This is a list of T cell receptor beta chains from one sample in a study of blood T cell repertoires in COVID-19. Data came from immunoSEQ multiplex PCR; TCRdb stores just in-frame clones and leaves some out. In the table there are around 170,000 clones, 74% of which are singletons. The sequencing input was peripheral blood. The source is a woman aged 80 or older with acute or convalescent COVID-19. Each CDR3 is given with its conserved first and last residue. D genes are given only for firm matches. Not all rows give a size; the values are once, few, many and, for expanded clones, a class.

NA,TRBJ2-3,NA,TRBV5-1,CASSLGLGVLTDTQYF,TGCGCCAGCAGCTTGGGGCTAGGAGTTCTCACAGATACGCAGTATTTT
NA,TRBJ2-6,TRBD1,TRBV2,CASSGQGRLRGANVLTF,TGTGCCAGCAGTGGACAGGGACGCTTAAGGGGGGCCAACGTCCTGACTTTC
NA,TRBJ1-1,NA,TRBV5-1,CASSSQGNTEAFF,TGCGCCAGCAGCTCACAGGGGAACACTGAAGCTTTCTTT
NA,TRBJ1-3,NA,TRBV23-1,CASSQSGTLHSGNTIYF,TGCGCCAGCAGTCAATCGGGGACTCTCCACTCTGGAAACACCATATATTTT
few,TRBJ2-7,TRBD1,TRBV18,CASSPGTGGSYEQYF,TGTGCCAGCTCACCAGGGACAGGGGGATCCTACGAGCAGTACTTC
NA,TRBJ1-1,TRBD1,TRBV13,CASSLTGVEGEAFF,TGTGCCAGCAGCTTAACAGGGGTTGAAGGTGAAGCTTTCTTT
NA,TRBJ2-1,TRBD2,TRBV19,CASRYSGIYNEQFF,TGTGCCAGTAGATATAGCGGGATCTACAATGAGCAGTTCTTC
NA,TRBJ2-1,TRBD2,TRBV5-8,CASSFRPGLAGYNEQFF,TGTGCCAGCAGCTTTCGACCGGGACTAGCGGGGTACAATGAGCAGTTCTTC
NA,TRBJ1-4,NA,TRBV6-5,CASSYSKSGGDEKLFF,TGTGCCAGCAGTTACTCGAAGTCAGGAGGGGATGAAAAACTGTTTTTT
NA,TRBJ1-6,NA,TRBV6-2/TRBV6-3,CASSIDGAHATLHF,TGTGCCAGCAGCATCGACGGAGCTCACGCCACCCTCCACTTT
few,TRBJ1-6,NA,TRBV27,CASSKQWNSPLHF,TGTGCCAGCAGTAAACAGTGGAATTCACCCCTCCACTTT
NA,TRBJ1-1,TRBD1,TRBV27,CASSLSPLIRDSNTEAFF,TGTGCCAGCAGTTTATCGCCATTGATCCGGGACAGTAACACTGAAGCTTTCTTT
many,TRBJ2-6,NA,TRBV28,CASSQHGANVLTF,TGTGCCAGCAGTCAACATGGGGCCAACGTCCTGACTTTC
NA,TRBJ1-2,NA,TRBV18,CASSPLALRTPGATNYGYTF,TGTGCCAGCTCACCACTCGCTCTCCGTACACCTGGGGCAACTAACTATGGCTACACCTTC
NA,TRBJ2-7,TRBD2,TRBV7-8,CASNAWVAGGYEQYF,TGTGCCAGCAACGCCTGGGTAGCGGGAGGCTACGAGCAGTACTTC
NA,TRBJ2-1,NA,TRBV11-2,CASSSLTAYNEQFF,TGTGCCAGCAGCTCACTGACAGCCTACAATGAGCAGTTCTTC
NA,TRBJ1-5,NA,TRBV5-1,CASSFQGGQPQHF,TGCGCCAGCAGCTTTCAGGGAGGACAGCCCCAGCATTTT
NA,TRBJ2-1,NA,TRBV9,CASSRRENEQFF,TGTGCCAGCAGCCGGAGAGAGAATGAGCAGTTCTTC
NA,TRBJ2-2,NA,TRBV5-6,CASSVTGSTGELFF,TGTGCCAGCAGCGTCACAGGGTCCACCGGGGAGCTGTTTTTT
NA,TRBJ2-1,NA,TRBV11-2,CASSSGGYNEQFF,TGTGCCAGCAGCTCCGGGGGATACAATGAGCAGTTCTTC
NA,TRBJ1-2,NA,TRBV5-5,CASSSRGTDYGYTF,TGTGCCAGCAGCTCGAGGGGGACGGACTATGGCTACACCTTC
many,TRBJ2-7,TRBD1,TRBV18,CASSPPGGRGEQYF,TGTGCCAGCTCACCTCCAGGGGGTCGGGGCGAGCAGTACTTC
NA,TRBJ2-7,NA,TRBV7-6,CASSSPLGRDYPYEQYF,TGTGCCAGCAGCTCTCCGTTAGGGCGGGATTATCCCTACGAGCAGTACTTC
many,TRBJ1-1,NA,TRBV6-2/TRBV6-3,CASSYSGTVNTEAFF,TGTGCCAGCAGTTACTCGGGCACAGTGAACACTGAAGCTTTCTTT
NA,TRBJ2-5,TRBD1,TRBV29-1,CSARTGSGLETQYF,TGCAGCGCCCGGACAGGGTCGGGCCTGGAGACCCAGTACTTC
few,TRBJ1-3,TRBD1,TRBV18,CASSPGGQTGNTIYF,TGTGCCAGCTCACCGGGGGGACAGACTGGAAACACCATATATTTT
NA,TRBJ1-5,NA,TRBV5-8,CASSENTVSNQPQHF,TGTGCCAGCAGCGAAAACACAGTCAGCAATCAGCCCCAGCATTTT
few,TRBJ2-5,TRBD1,TRBV7-9,CASSLTDRGSQETQYF,TGTGCCAGCAGCTTAACGGACAGGGGATCCCAAGAGACCCAGTACTTC
NA,TRBJ2-1,TRBD2,TRBV6-2/TRBV6-3,CASSAPGLAYNEQFF,TGTGCCAGCAGTGCGCCGGGACTAGCTTACAATGAGCAGTTCTTC
NA,TRBJ1-1,TRBD1,TRBV6-5,CASRTGDAGEAFF,TGTGCCAGCAGAACAGGGGATGCGGGTGAAGCTTTCTTT
NA,TRBJ1-5,NA,TRBV10-3,CAISETGYSNQPQHF,TGTGCCATCAGTGAAACAGGGTACAGCAATCAGCCCCAGCATTTT